The following is a T cell receptor (beta chain) sequence with its context. Antigen specificity is unknown. This specimen belongs to a study of CD8 T cells in ankylosing spondylitis. Whole-study results and caveats: Some motif variants had been reported before (in reactive arthritis synovial fluid and blood). Apparently characteristic of ankylosing spondylitis blood was a TCR beta motif (about 8 highly homologous variants). Enrichment of disease-linked clones was reportedly significant in matched ankylosing spondylitis synovial fluid. Within peripheral blood, clones linked to disease were CD8+ and relatively rare.

Quantitative 5'-RACE with molecular barcodes produced the TCR beta libraries. One entry per CDR3 protein results from TCRdb running MiXCR on the 5' RACE reads. The sample lists 400,000 to 450,000 distinct CDR3 sequences; under 20% were seen once. Sequencing used blood, either unsorted or a sorted T cell fraction (not recorded which). The TCR originated in a male donor with ankylosing spondylitis.

This chain's CDR3 is CASSLTSGVSEQFF. CDR3 DNA: TGTGCCAGCAGTTTGACTAGCGGGGTTTCTGAGCAGTTCTTC. V gene TRBV27 combines with J gene TRBJ2-1; 11 nucleotides match TRBD2. The CDR3 extends over 14 amino acids. Germline CDR1 and CDR2: MNHEY and SMNVEV (reference sequence). V trimming: 3 bases; J trimming: 9 bases; junction bases outside the gene matches: 4.